This entry features one T cell receptor (beta chain) sequence. The antigen remains undetermined. This entry is derived from a study of monozygotic twins with cystic fibrosis. General study results and limits: J usage was most co-twin-similar in 8 of 16 pairs, V in 13. Nucleotide-identical clonotype sharing was significantly higher within monozygotic CF twin pairs than between unrelated CF individuals.

The V and J ends lost 0 bases and 4 bases, in that order; junction bases with no gene match: 0. Per the germline V gene, CDR1 is SGHNT and CDR2 is YYREEE (reference sequence). This CDR3 spans 13 amino acids. Libraries were prepared by immunoSEQ multiplex PCR; TCRdb keeps only in-frame clonotypes and omits some of them. Here the sample spans about 22,000 clones, 95% to 98% being singletons. The sample taken for sequencing was blood. The receptor was derived from a girl aged 10 to 17 with cystic fibrosis. This chain links TRBV5-4 with TRBJ1-2; 7 bases align to TRBD1. CDR3 DNA: TGTGCCAGCAGCTTGGAGGGGGCCTATGGCTACACCTTC. Residues: CASSLEGAYGYTF.